This note documents a single TCR beta chain sequence. The data belong to a study of shared clonotypes between healthy human individuals. Study-level information: Plates per donor: three CD4 naive, three CD4 memory, two CD8 naive, one CD8 memory.

The protocol was immunoSEQ multiplex PCR, while the TCRdb copy is restricted to in-frame clones and leaves out a portion. The profile covers roughly 2.2 million clones, with approximately 95% appearing a single time and 0.35% to 0.45% taken by the ten largest. The sample comprised naive CD4+ T cells from PBMCs. The subset denotes: CD45RA+ positively selected. The sequence was obtained from a man between 18 and 35 years old in good health. Some clones in this sample may be carry-over from other donors' samples.

The CDR3 bases are TGTGCCAGCAGCCCCGACAGGGTAGGAAACACCATATATTTT. This sequence encodes CASSPDRVGNTIYF. The chain has TRBV7-9 and TRBJ1-3, with 7 bases aligning to TRBD1. Trimming removed 5 bases from V and 4 bases from J; junction bases left unmatched: 5. The CDR3 is 14 residues long. Germline values: CDR1 SEHNR, CDR2 FQNEAQ (reference sequence).